This is a list of T cell receptor beta chains from one sample in a study of shared clonotypes between healthy human individuals. Generated by immunoSEQ multiplex PCR, the TCRdb table keeps only in-frame clones and is missing some. In the table there are some 700,000 clones, 80% to 95% of which are singletons. Specimen: memory CD8+ T cells from PBMCs. The receptors stem from a man in his late teens or twenties in good health. Some clones in this sample may be carry-over from other donors' samples. The CDR3 runs from the conserved cysteine through the conserved F or W. Fields, in order: clone size, V gene, D gene, J gene, CDR3 protein, CDR3 DNA. D genes are given only for firm matches. Clone size is shown for a subset of rows, as once, few, many or a class of expanded clone.

.	TRBV2	.	TRBJ1-2	CASMGLGYTF	TGTGCCAGCATGGGATTAGGCTACACCTTC
.	TRBV7-6	TRBD2	TRBJ2-3	CASSLVRTSRDTQYF	TGTGCCAGCAGCTTAGTGAGGACTAGCAGAGATACGCAGTATTTT
few	TRBV27	.	TRBJ2-3	CASSLMGDTQYF	TGTGCCAGCAGTTTAATGGGAGATACGCAGTATTTT
.	TRBV7-9	.	TRBJ2-1	CASSPWAHNEQFF	TGTGCCAGCAGCCCTTGGGCCCATAATGAGCAGTTCTTC
.	TRBV19	TRBD1	TRBJ2-1	CASSPPPGQGPYNEQFF	TGTGCCAGTAGTCCCCCTCCGGGACAGGGACCCTACAATGAGCAGTTCTTC
.	TRBV30	TRBD2	TRBJ2-1	CAWRSGRVHEQFF	TGTGCCTGGAGAAGCGGGAGGGTCCATGAGCAGTTCTTC
.	TRBV7-9	.	TRBJ1-2	CASSLPRERGEYGYTF	TGTGCCAGCAGCTTACCCAGGGAAAGAGGCGAATATGGCTACACCTTC
few	TRBV9	.	TRBJ2-1	CASSGDPNNEQFF	TGTGCCAGCAGCGGGGACCCAAACAATGAGCAGTTCTTC
.	TRBV6-1	.	TRBJ2-7	CASSDRKVKWVGDPAGEQYF	TGTGCCAGCAGTGATCGTAAGGTGAAATGGGTAGGGGACCCCGCAGGCGAGCAGTACTTC
.	TRBV18	TRBD2	TRBJ2-7	CASSPRRDYYEQYF	TGTGCCAGCTCACCGAGGAGGGACTACTACGAGCAGTACTTC
once	TRBV7-9	TRBD1	TRBJ1-1	CASSRDSEAFF	TGTGCCAGCAGTCGGGACAGTGAAGCTTTCTTT
few	TRBV13	.	TRBJ2-7	CASRRRAGWAETYEQYF	TGTGCCAGCAGAAGAAGGGCGGGGTGGGCGGAAACCTACGAGCAGTACTTC
.	TRBV7-9	TRBD1	TRBJ1-2	CASSLGRGDLDGYTF	TGTGCCAGCAGCTTAGGCAGGGGGGATTTGGATGGCTACACCTTC
.	TRBV15	.	TRBJ1-2	CATSSLGGANYGYTF	TGTGCCACCAGCAGCTTAGGCGGGGCGAACTATGGCTACACCTTC
.	TRBV6-5	.	TRBJ1-5	CASSYGLGNQPQHF	TGTGCCAGCAGTTACGGCTTGGGCAATCAGCCCCAGCATTTT
.	TRBV7-9	TRBD2	TRBJ2-1	CASSKGGSGRFYNEQFF	TGTGCCAGCAGCAAGGGGGGTAGCGGGAGGTTTTACAATGAGCAGTTCTTC
.	TRBV27	TRBD2	TRBJ2-1	CASSPGLAGGPYNEQFF	TGTGCCAGCAGTCCGGGACTAGCGGGAGGGCCTTACAATGAGCAGTTCTTC
.	TRBV19	.	TRBJ2-3	CASSWGFGGKYTQYF	TGTGCCAGTAGTTGGGGTTTTGGGGGGAAGTATACGCAGTATTTT
.	TRBV11-3	.	TRBJ2-3	CASSLGGADTQYF	TGTGCCAGCAGCTTAGGCGGCGCGGATACGCAGTATTTT
.	TRBV5-1	TRBD1	TRBJ1-5	CASSGGTGDSNQPQHF	TGCGCCAGCAGCGGGGGGACAGGGGATAGCAATCAGCCCCAGCATTTT
.	TRBV6-4	.	TRBJ2-1	CASSMGLASNEQFF	TGTGCCAGCAGTATGGGGCTAGCGAGCAATGAGCAGTTCTTC
few	TRBV18	TRBD2	TRBJ2-1	CASSPDSQRLAGAKRFF	TGTGCCAGCTCACCGGACAGCCAGCGACTAGCGGGAGCCAAGCGGTTCTTC
.	TRBV27	TRBD2	TRBJ2-1	CASSLAGGEYNEQFF	TGTGCCAGCAGCCTCGCGGGGGGCGAGTACAATGAGCAGTTCTTC
.	TRBV11-2	TRBD2	TRBJ2-1	CASSFSQGGSFYNEQFF	TGTGCCAGCAGCTTTTCACAAGGCGGGAGTTTTTACAATGAGCAGTTCTTC
.	TRBV27	TRBD2	TRBJ2-7	CASSPLAGAVYEQYF	TGTGCCAGCAGTCCTCTAGCGGGAGCAGTCTACGAGCAGTACTTC
.	TRBV6-1	.	TRBJ2-5	CASNHRRGWGETQYF	TGTGCCAGCAACCACCGACGGGGGTGGGGAGAGACCCAGTACTTC
.	TRBV19	.	TRBJ1-1	CASSQGTEAFF	TGTGCCAGTAGTCAGGGTACTGAAGCTTTCTTT
.	TRBV7-9	.	TRBJ2-7	CASRGADSYEQYF	TGTGCCAGCAGAGGGGCAGACTCCTACGAGCAGTACTTC
.	TRBV30	.	TRBJ1-1	CASRLLDTEAFF	TGTGCCTCTCGGCTACTTGACACTGAAGCTTTCTTT
.	TRBV5-8	.	TRBJ2-1	CASLEGIGSYNEQFF	TGTGCCAGCCTCGAGGGGATAGGATCCTACAATGAGCAGTTCTTC
.	TRBV19	.	TRBJ2-1	CASSNRTEKAYNEQFF	TGTGCCAGTAGTAACAGGACAGAGAAAGCCTACAATGAGCAGTTCTTC